These T cell receptor beta chains were read from a single sample in a study of blood T cell repertoires in COVID-19. Generated by immunoSEQ multiplex PCR, the TCRdb table keeps only in-frame clones and is missing some. The sample records about 240,000 clones, about four fifths being singletons. The sample taken for sequencing was peripheral blood. The receptor source for this set is a woman older than 75 with acute or convalescent COVID-19. Both conserved end residues are part of each CDR3. A D gene is named only where the DNA matches it firmly. The listing skips clone size in some rows; elsewhere it reads once, few, many or a size class.

DNA	CDR3	V	size	D	J
TGTGCCAGCAGTTTGGTAGGGGGTGTTCTTCAGCCCCAGCATTTT	CASSLVGGVLQPQHF	TRBV28	.	.	TRBJ1-5
TGTGCCAGCAACCTAGACAGCTACGAGCAGTACTTC	CASNLDSYEQYF	TRBV2	.	.	TRBJ2-7
TGTGCCAGCAGTCCCGGGACAGGGCTATATGGCTACACCTTC	CASSPGTGLYGYTF	TRBV28	.	TRBD1	TRBJ1-2
TGTGCCAGCAGCCCGGGGAGGCTAGCGGGGGTCCACGGGGCTGGAAACATTCAGTACTTC	CASSPGRLAGVHGAGNIQYF	TRBV4-2	.	TRBD2	TRBJ2-4
TGTGCCAGCAGTTATGTCGGTAATGAAAAACTGTTTTTT	CASSYVGNEKLFF	TRBV6-5	.	.	TRBJ1-4
TGTGCCACCAGTGATCCTAGGACAGGAACAACTAATGAAAAACTGTTTTTT	CATSDPRTGTTNEKLFF	TRBV24-1	.	TRBD1	TRBJ1-4
TGTGCCACCAGTGATTTAAAACAGGGTGGGGATACGCAGTATTTT	CATSDLKQGGDTQYF	TRBV24-1	once	.	TRBJ2-3
TGTGCCAGCAGCCCTAGCGGGGGGAAGACCTACGAGCAGTACTTC	CASSPSGGKTYEQYF	TRBV3-1/TRBV3-2	few	TRBD2	TRBJ2-7
TGTGCCAGCAGCCATCGGCGCGGAGGGGCCGGGGAGCTGTTTTTT	CASSHRRGGAGELFF	TRBV3-1/TRBV3-2	few	.	TRBJ2-2
TGTGCCAGCAGCCAAGAGGGGACTTCTATGAACACTGAAGCTTTCTTT	CASSQEGTSMNTEAFF	TRBV3-1/TRBV3-2	.	.	TRBJ1-1
TGTGCCAGCAGCCAGGGGAGCCCGACCCAGTACTTC	CASSQGSPTQYF	TRBV3-1/TRBV3-2	.	.	TRBJ2-5
TGTGCCAGCAGCCATGGAGACGGGACATTGAGAGCACCCCTCCACTTT	CASSHGDGTLRAPLHF	TRBV4-2	.	.	TRBJ1-6
TGTGCCAGCAGCGTAAGGAGCGGGGGCACAGATACGCAGTATTTT	CASSVRSGGTDTQYF	TRBV9	.	TRBD2	TRBJ2-3
TGTGCCAGCAGCTTAGATCAGGGCGGCACAGATACGCAGTATTTT	CASSLDQGGTDTQYF	TRBV5-6	.	.	TRBJ2-3
TGTGCCACCAGCAGAGATGGGTTGGATGCGGGGTACACTGAAGCTTTCTTT	CATSRDGLDAGYTEAFF	TRBV15	.	.	TRBJ1-1
TGCGCCAGCAGATCCGGACAGGCGTCTTATAATTCACCCCTCCACTTT	CASRSGQASYNSPLHF	TRBV5-1	.	TRBD1	TRBJ1-6
TGTGCCAGCAGTGTCGTAGTCGACACCGGGGAGCTGTTTTTT	CASSVVVDTGELFF	TRBV2	.	.	TRBJ2-2
TGCGCCAGCAGCTCAGTCGGGACAGCTGATTCACCCCTCCACTTT	CASSSVGTADSPLHF	TRBV5-1	once	TRBD1	TRBJ1-6
TGTGCCAGCAGTTTTAAGGGACAGGGGGACTATGGCTACACCTTC	CASSFKGQGDYGYTF	TRBV27	.	TRBD1	TRBJ1-2
TGTGCCAGCAGTTTAGAGGGGCGGGGGGCTGAAAAACTGTTTTTT	CASSLEGRGAEKLFF	TRBV27	.	.	TRBJ1-4
TGTGCCAGCTCACCGGGGACACTTAATTCACCCCTCCACTTT	CASSPGTLNSPLHF	TRBV18	.	.	TRBJ1-6
TGTGCCAGCAGCTTAGGCGGAATTCAGCCCCAGCATTTT	CASSLGGIQPQHF	TRBV11-2	.	.	TRBJ1-5
TGCGCCAGCCCTCATGGACAGGGGAGAGAAAAACTGTTTTTT	CASPHGQGREKLFF	TRBV10-1	.	TRBD1	TRBJ1-4
TGTGCCAGCAGCTTAGTCGCCGGACAGGGATATTCACCCCTCCACTTT	CASSLVAGQGYSPLHF	TRBV7-9	.	TRBD1	TRBJ1-6
TGTGCCAGCAGCCATTGGGTCGAGAGCGGGGGGGCAAGCAATGAGCAGTTCTTC	CASSHWVESGGASNEQFF	TRBV3-1/TRBV3-2	.	TRBD2	TRBJ2-1
TGTGCCAGCAGCGTAGAACGACAGACAGAAGCTTTCTTT	CASSVERQTEAFF	TRBV9	.	.	TRBJ1-1
TGTGCCAGCAGCGTAGAGGGGGTCAGCTCCTATAATTCACCCCTCCACTTT	CASSVEGVSSYNSPLHF	TRBV9	.	.	TRBJ1-6
TGCAGCGTCAACAGGGGGATGAACACTGAAGCTTTCTTT	CSVNRGMNTEAFF	TRBV29-1	.	TRBD1	TRBJ1-1
TGTGCCACCAGCAGAGATCGGAGCGGGGGGCCCCGTTACTTC	CATSRDRSGGPRYF	TRBV15	.	TRBD2	TRBJ2-5
TGTGCCAGCAGCGAGAGTACGGGAAACACCGGGGAGCTGTTTTTT	CASSESTGNTGELFF	TRBV9	.	.	TRBJ2-2
TGTGCCAGCAGTGAAGTCGGGTTCACTGAAGCTTTCTTT	CASSEVGFTEAFF	TRBV2	few	.	TRBJ1-1
TGTGCCAGTACCGGGGGTTCGGGCGAGCAGTACTTC	CASTGGSGEQYF	TRBV19	.	.	TRBJ2-7
TGTGCCAGCAGCTTGCGGACAGGGCTGAACACTGAAGCTTTCTTT	CASSLRTGLNTEAFF	TRBV5-4	.	TRBD1	TRBJ1-1